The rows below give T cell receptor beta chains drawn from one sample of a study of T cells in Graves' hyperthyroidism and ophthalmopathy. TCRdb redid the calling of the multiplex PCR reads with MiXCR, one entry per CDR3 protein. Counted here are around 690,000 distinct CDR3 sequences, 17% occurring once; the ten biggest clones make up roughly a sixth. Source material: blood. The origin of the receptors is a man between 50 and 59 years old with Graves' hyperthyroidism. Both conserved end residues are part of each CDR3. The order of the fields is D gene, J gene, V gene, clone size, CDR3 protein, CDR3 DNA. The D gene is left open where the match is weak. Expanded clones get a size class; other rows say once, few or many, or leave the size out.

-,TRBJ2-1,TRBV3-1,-,CASSPSGEGWNNEQFF,TGTGCCAGCAGCCCTTCAGGGGAAGGCTGGAACAATGAGCAGTTCTTC
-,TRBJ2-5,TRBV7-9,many,CASSPSGQSSRETQYF,TGTGCCAGCAGCCCGAGCGGTCAGAGCAGTAGAGAGACCCAGTACTTC
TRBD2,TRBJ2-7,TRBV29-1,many,CSVLSGTSGGTPLYEQYF,TGCAGCGTTCTCTCCGGGACTAGCGGGGGGACTCCGCTCTACGAGCAGTACTTC
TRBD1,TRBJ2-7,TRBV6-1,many,CASNRDRASYEQYF,TGTGCCAGCAACCGGGACAGGGCATCCTACGAGCAGTACTTC
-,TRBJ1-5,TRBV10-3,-,CAISESSQRGQPQHF,TGTGCCATCAGTGAGTCGAGTCAGCGGGGTCAGCCCCAGCATTTT
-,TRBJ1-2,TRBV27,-,CASSQSFNYGYTF,TGTGCCAGCAGCCAATCATTCAACTATGGCTACACCTTC
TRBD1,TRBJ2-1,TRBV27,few,CASSPLEEQGAPDEQFF,TGTGCCAGCAGTCCCCTCGAGGAACAGGGGGCGCCGGATGAGCAGTTCTTC
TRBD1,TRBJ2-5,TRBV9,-,CASSVSTGYQETQYF,TGTGCCAGCAGCGTCTCGACAGGGTACCAAGAGACCCAGTACTTC
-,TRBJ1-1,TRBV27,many,CASIQASEAFF,TGTGCCAGCATCCAGGCATCTGAAGCTTTCTTT
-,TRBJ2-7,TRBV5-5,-,CASSLWQGMSEQYF,TGTGCCAGCAGCTTGTGGCAGGGAATGAGCGAGCAGTACTTC
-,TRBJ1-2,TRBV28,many,CASSGALGMNYGYTF,TGTGCCAGCAGTGGTGCCTTGGGCATGAACTATGGCTACACCTTC
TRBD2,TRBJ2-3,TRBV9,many,CASSVYSGRPEDTQYF,TGTGCCAGCAGCGTATACAGCGGGAGGCCCGAAGATACGCAGTATTTT
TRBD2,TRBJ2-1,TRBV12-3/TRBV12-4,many,CASSSTSGYNEQFF,TGTGCCAGCAGTTCCACTAGCGGTTACAATGAGCAGTTCTTC
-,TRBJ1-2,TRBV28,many,CASSALSVGGGDGYTF,TGTGCCAGCAGTGCCCTCTCCGTAGGGGGGGGGGATGGCTACACCTTC
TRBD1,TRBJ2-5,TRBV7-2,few,CASSSLLPGQGGEYF,TGTGCCAGCAGCTCCCTGCTACCGGGACAGGGAGGGGAGTACTTC
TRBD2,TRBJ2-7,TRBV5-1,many,CASSVLLAGGPYEQYF,TGCGCCAGCAGCGTATTACTAGCGGGCGGCCCCTACGAGCAGTACTTC
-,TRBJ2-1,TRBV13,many,CASSVSSNEQFF,TGTGCCAGCAGCGTTAGTTCTAATGAGCAGTTCTTC
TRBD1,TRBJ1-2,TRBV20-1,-,CSARWAGGAEGYTF,TGCAGTGCTAGATGGGCAGGGGGCGCAGAGGGCTACACCTTC
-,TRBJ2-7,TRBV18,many,CASSSRTLSYEQYF,TGTGCCAGCTCTAGCCGTACCCTCTCCTACGAGCAGTACTTC
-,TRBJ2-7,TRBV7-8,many,CASSLVAGGPYEQYF,TGTGCCAGCAGCTTAGTCGCAGGGGGGCCCTACGAGCAGTACTTC
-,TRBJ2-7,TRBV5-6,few,CASSLYERKATEQYF,TGTGCCAGCAGCTTATATGAACGAAAGGCGACCGAGCAGTACTTC
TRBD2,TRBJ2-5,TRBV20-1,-,CSASLSGRGSETQYF,TGCAGTGCTAGTCTAAGCGGGAGAGGATCCGAGACCCAGTACTTC
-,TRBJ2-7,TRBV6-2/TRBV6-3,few,CASMKGPYYEQYF,TGTGCCAGCATGAAAGGGCCGTACTACGAGCAGTACTTC
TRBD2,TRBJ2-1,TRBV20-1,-,CSARVRSGRAYNEQFF,TGCAGTGCTAGAGTTCGGAGCGGGAGGGCTTACAATGAGCAGTTCTTC
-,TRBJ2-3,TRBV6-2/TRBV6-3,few,CASSPYYTQYF,TGTGCCAGCAGCCCGTACTATACGCAGTATTTT
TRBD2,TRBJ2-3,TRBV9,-,CASSHVSGASTDTQYF,TGTGCCAGCAGCCATGTTAGCGGGGCTAGCACAGATACGCAGTATTTT
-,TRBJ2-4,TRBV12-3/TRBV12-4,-,CASSSDNQGYGIQYF,TGTGCCAGCAGTTCTGACAATCAGGGGTACGGCATTCAGTACTTC
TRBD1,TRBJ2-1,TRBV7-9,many,CASSLPTGDLNNEQFF,TGTGCCAGCAGCTTACCGACAGGGGACTTGAACAATGAGCAGTTCTTC
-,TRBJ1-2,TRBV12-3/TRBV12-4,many,CASRADPNYGYTF,TGTGCCAGCAGAGCGGATCCTAACTATGGCTACACCTTC
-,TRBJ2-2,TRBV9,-,CASSVAGRRTGELFF,TGTGCCAGCAGCGTAGCGGGGAGAAGGACCGGGGAGCTGTTTTTT
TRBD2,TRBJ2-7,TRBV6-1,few,CASSPGLAYYEQYF,TGTGCCAGCAGCCCGGGACTAGCCTACTACGAGCAGTACTTC
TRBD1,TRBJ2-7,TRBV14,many,CASSPWTGVNYEQYF,TGTGCCAGCAGCCCCTGGACAGGGGTAAACTACGAGCAGTACTTC
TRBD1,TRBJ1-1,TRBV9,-,CASSAGQGVDTEAFF,TGTGCCAGCAGCGCAGGACAGGGGGTTGACACTGAAGCTTTCTTT
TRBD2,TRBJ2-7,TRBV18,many,CASSPGQRESYEQYF,TGTGCCAGCTCCCCTGGGCAGCGGGAGTCCTACGAGCAGTACTTC
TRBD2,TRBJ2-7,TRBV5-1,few,CASSLGPSGSGYEQYF,TGCGCCAGCAGCTTGGGACCTAGCGGGAGTGGCTACGAGCAGTACTTC
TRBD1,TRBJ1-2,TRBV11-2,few,CASSQDLPGQGFYGYTF,TGTGCCAGCAGCCAAGATCTGCCGGGACAGGGATTCTATGGCTACACCTTC
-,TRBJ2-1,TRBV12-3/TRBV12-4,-,CASASRDNYNEQFF,TGTGCCAGCGCCTCCCGGGACAACTACAATGAGCAGTTCTTC
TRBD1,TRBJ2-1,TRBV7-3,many,CASSIPTGADNEQFF,TGTGCCAGCAGCATACCGACAGGGGCCGACAATGAGCAGTTCTTC
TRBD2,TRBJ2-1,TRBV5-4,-,CASSSLSGRLVNEQFF,TGTGCCAGCAGCTCCCTTAGCGGGAGGCTCGTAAATGAGCAGTTCTTC
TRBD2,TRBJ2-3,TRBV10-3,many,CAIRQTSGTDTQYF,TGTGCCATCAGACAGACTAGCGGGACAGATACGCAGTATTTT
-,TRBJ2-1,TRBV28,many,CASSSTGLAFF,TGTGCCAGCAGTTCGACAGGTTTAGCGTTCTTC
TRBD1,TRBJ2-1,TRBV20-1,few,CSASGQGKNEQFF,TGCAGTGCTTCGGGACAGGGGAAAAATGAGCAGTTCTTC
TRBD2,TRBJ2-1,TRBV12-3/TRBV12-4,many,CASSFPGTSGREQFF,TGTGCCAGCAGTTTTCCGGGGACTAGCGGGAGAGAGCAGTTCTTC
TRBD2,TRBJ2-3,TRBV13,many,CASRVAGRTDTQYF,TGTGCCAGCAGGGTAGCGGGAAGGACAGATACGCAGTATTTT
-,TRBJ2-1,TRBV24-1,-,CATSDWDSENEQFF,TGTGCCACCAGTGATTGGGACTCCGAAAATGAGCAGTTCTTC